A single T cell receptor (beta chain) is shown here with its context. No antigen is known for it. This record comes from a study of T cells in tuberculosis. Study summary: IGRA-negative adolescents, IGRA-positive adolescents with latent tuberculosis and adults with active tuberculosis formed this South African cohort. General study findings and limits: Classification accuracy was about 85% (AUROC approximately 0.89) with the GMM-specific repertoire. Active tuberculosis alpha repertoires lay closer to GMM-specific TCRs than controls'.

Sequencing used immunoSEQ multiplex PCR; TCRdb keeps in-frame clones, though not all of them. The sample carries around 39,000 clones, 93% recorded once. V shed 5 bases and J 1 base; nucleotides not matched to a gene: 1. CDR3 length: 12 residues. Germline CDR1 is GTSNPN and CDR2 is SVGIG (reference sequence). The source is a donor between 10 and 29 years old with latent tuberculosis or without tuberculosis infection. Sequenced sample: PBMCs. The V call is TRBV30, the J call TRBJ1-1; 7 nucleotides align to TRBD1. The CDR3 bases are TGTGCCTGGTGGGACAGGAACACTGAAGCTTTCTTT. Its translation: CAWWDRNTEAFF.